This T cell receptor beta chain was sequenced in a study of shared clonotypes between healthy human individuals. Turning to the study itself: Contributing individuals were two females and a few males aged 18 to 49.

V shed 2 bases, J shed 7 bases, and the junction held 7 bases outside the gene matches. CDR1 and CDR2 (germline): MGHDK, SYGVNS. CDR3 size: 14 residues. Several immunoSEQ 96-well plates shared each subset's DNA, each plate a replicate. Original analysis: Sequence data from immunoSEQ were junction-only and lacked quality scores; consequently, filtering differed. The table came from immunoSEQ multiplex PCR; TCRdb's copy has only in-frame clones and leaves some out. D and trimming come from the DNA, and the V and J calls and clone size come from that table. The table has hundreds of thousands of clones, more than 60% seen once.

The receptor was isolated from a man aged 30-40 years in good health. The chain carries TRBV25-1 and TRBJ1-2; 7 nucleotides align to TRBD1. Sequenced material: memory CD4+ T cells sorted from blood. Subset reported: CD45RA-negative fraction. CDR3 in DNA: TGTGCCAGCAGTGAAAAGACAGGGTCGTCTGGCTACACCTTC. This codes for CASSEKTGSSGYTF.